Listed below are T cell receptor beta chains from one sample, sequenced in a study of blood T cell repertoires in COVID-19. Clones were sequenced by immunoSEQ multiplex PCR, and TCRdb holds only the in-frame ones, with some missing. The sample lists 260,000 or so clones, 70% to 90% seen once, with 1% to 1.5% in the top ten. The sequencing sample was made of PBMCs or T cells enriched from blood (not recorded which). The receptors shown here come from a woman aged 40 to 55 with acute COVID-19. Both conserved end residues are part of each CDR3. Fields, in order: clone size, J gene, V gene, D gene, CDR3 protein, CDR3 DNA. The D gene is left open where the match is weak. Only some rows state a clone size, as once, few, many or a class for expanded clones.

abundance: few
j_gene: TRBJ2-5
v_gene: TRBV5-1
d_gene: -
CDR3aa: CASSFLEQETQYF
CDR3nt: TGCGCCAGCAGCTTTTTAGAACAAGAGACCCAGTACTTC

abundance: -
j_gene: TRBJ2-2
v_gene: TRBV7-9
d_gene: TRBD2
CDR3aa: CASSLASSGRRRNGGELFF
CDR3nt: TGTGCCAGCAGCTTAGCTTCTAGCGGGAGGAGGAGAAATGGCGGGGAGCTGTTTTTT

abundance: -
j_gene: TRBJ1-2
v_gene: TRBV2
d_gene: -
CDR3aa: CANRQRTNYGYTF
CDR3nt: TGTGCCAATAGACAGCGAACTAACTATGGCTACACCTTC

abundance: -
j_gene: TRBJ2-1
v_gene: TRBV19
d_gene: TRBD1
CDR3aa: CASSTQGQGYNEQFF
CDR3nt: TGTGCCAGTAGTACCCAGGGACAGGGCTACAATGAGCAGTTCTTC

abundance: -
j_gene: TRBJ2-3
v_gene: TRBV12-5
d_gene: TRBD1
CDR3aa: CASGLGAGTAGTDTQYF
CDR3nt: TGTGCTAGTGGTTTGGGGGCCGGGACAGCGGGCACAGATACGCAGTATTTT

abundance: -
j_gene: TRBJ1-1
v_gene: TRBV7-9
d_gene: -
CDR3aa: CASSSRVRTEAFF
CDR3nt: TGTGCCAGCAGCTCCAGGGTCCGAACTGAAGCTTTCTTT

abundance: -
j_gene: TRBJ2-5
v_gene: TRBV6-1
d_gene: TRBD1
CDR3aa: CASSERDRGYQETQYF
CDR3nt: TGTGCTAGCAGTGAAAGGGACAGGGGGTACCAAGAGACCCAGTACTTC

abundance: -
j_gene: TRBJ2-1
v_gene: TRBV18
d_gene: TRBD2
CDR3aa: CASSFAGVDNEQFF
CDR3nt: TGTGCCAGCTCATTTGCGGGAGTCGACAATGAGCAGTTCTTC

abundance: -
j_gene: TRBJ1-2
v_gene: TRBV2
d_gene: TRBD1
CDR3aa: CASTPLDRSNYGYTF
CDR3nt: TGTGCCAGCACCCCCCTGGACAGGTCTAACTATGGCTACACCTTC

abundance: -
j_gene: TRBJ1-3
v_gene: TRBV29-1
d_gene: -
CDR3aa: CSVEYGDSGNTIYF
CDR3nt: TGCAGCGTTGAATACGGGGACTCTGGAAACACCATATATTTT

abundance: -
j_gene: TRBJ2-5
v_gene: TRBV11-3
d_gene: -
CDR3aa: CAVGDRIQETQYF
CDR3nt: TGTGCCGTAGGAGACAGGATCCAAGAGACCCAGTACTTC

abundance: -
j_gene: TRBJ2-1
v_gene: TRBV25-1
d_gene: TRBD2
CDR3aa: CATATGGDYSNEQFF
CDR3nt: TGTGCCACGGCGACCGGGGGGGACTACTCCAATGAGCAGTTCTTC

abundance: -
j_gene: TRBJ2-3
v_gene: TRBV18
d_gene: -
CDR3aa: CASSPYTDTQYF
CDR3nt: TGTGCCAGCTCACCTTACACAGATACGCAGTATTTT

abundance: -
j_gene: TRBJ1-5
v_gene: TRBV24-1
d_gene: -
CDR3aa: CATSGTADQPQHF
CDR3nt: TGTGCCACCAGTGGAACAGCTGATCAGCCCCAGCATTTT

abundance: -
j_gene: TRBJ2-3
v_gene: TRBV19
d_gene: -
CDR3aa: CASLSDGDTQYF
CDR3nt: TGTGCCAGTCTCTCTGACGGGGATACGCAGTATTTT

abundance: -
j_gene: TRBJ1-4
v_gene: TRBV27
d_gene: -
CDR3aa: CASSLQGSEKLFF
CDR3nt: TGTGCCAGCAGTTTACAGGGATCCGAAAAACTGTTTTTT

abundance: -
j_gene: TRBJ2-5
v_gene: TRBV18
d_gene: TRBD2
CDR3aa: CASSPSSLAGGLQETQYF
CDR3nt: TGTGCCAGCTCACCCTCCTCTCTAGCGGGAGGTCTGCAAGAGACCCAGTACTTC

abundance: -
j_gene: TRBJ1-4
v_gene: TRBV3-1/TRBV3-2
d_gene: -
CDR3aa: CASSPRPYAATNEKLFF
CDR3nt: TGTGCCAGCAGCCCACGACCATACGCGGCAACTAATGAAAAACTGTTTTTT

abundance: -
j_gene: TRBJ2-1
v_gene: TRBV6-5
d_gene: -
CDR3aa: CASGGVGNEQFF
CDR3nt: TGTGCCAGCGGGGGCGTAGGTAATGAGCAGTTCTTC

abundance: once
j_gene: TRBJ2-1
v_gene: TRBV7-9
d_gene: TRBD2
CDR3aa: CASSFLLAGADNEQFF
CDR3nt: TGTGCCAGCAGCTTCCTGTTGGCGGGAGCGGACAATGAGCAGTTCTTC

abundance: -
j_gene: TRBJ2-1
v_gene: TRBV5-1
d_gene: -
CDR3aa: CASNSPEDSYNEQFF
CDR3nt: TGCGCCAGCAATAGTCCGGAGGACTCCTACAATGAGCAGTTCTTC

abundance: -
j_gene: TRBJ1-1
v_gene: TRBV28
d_gene: TRBD1
CDR3aa: CASSSTQGRGPEAFF
CDR3nt: TGTGCCAGCAGCAGCACTCAGGGAAGGGGGCCTGAAGCTTTCTTT

abundance: -
j_gene: TRBJ2-1
v_gene: TRBV4-1
d_gene: -
CDR3aa: CASSQGLSWNNEQFF
CDR3nt: TGCGCCAGCAGCCAAGGACTAAGTTGGAACAATGAGCAGTTCTTC

abundance: -
j_gene: TRBJ1-6
v_gene: TRBV28
d_gene: -
CDR3aa: CASSSSGSYVDNSPLHF
CDR3nt: TGTGCCAGCAGTTCCTCCGGGTCCTACGTAGATAATTCACCCCTCCACTTT

abundance: few
j_gene: TRBJ1-1
v_gene: TRBV5-8
d_gene: -
CDR3aa: CASSLGLNTEAFF
CDR3nt: TGTGCCAGCAGCCTGGGGCTGAACACTGAAGCTTTCTTT